This T cell receptor beta chain was sequenced during a study of beta chain features in type 1 diabetes. Study-level background: Over all samples combined, 107,917,701 sorted cells were examined. General study findings and limits: Possible PCR preference for shorter templates applied equally to patients and controls. Patients with type 1 diabetes carried fewer insertions and had more deletions at their VDJ junctions. TCRB CDR3s from Type 1 diabetes patients were moderately but significantly shorter in all four CD4+ subsets.

Expressed TCRB transcripts were sequenced, since all the RNA that had been isolated was reverse transcribed. Clones were read by immunoSEQ multiplex PCR, and TCRdb kept only the in-frame ones, dropping some. The data contain about 270,000 clones, roughly 15% of them singletons. CDR1 and CDR2 from the germline V gene are LNHDA and SQIVND (reference sequence). V was cut by 6 bases and J by 1 base, with 21 bases left in between. The CDR3 runs to 17 residues. Notes on this clone: Its specificity is unknown.

Material: naive CD4+ T cells from blood. This TCR was recovered from a woman in her thirties or forties in good health. The rearrangement joins TRBV19 to TRBJ1-1; D may be TRBD1 (5 bases). Here the CDR3 DNA reads TGTGCCAGTAGCCCCTCTGACTGGGGCGGCGAGAACACTGAAGCTTTCTTT. Its protein is CASSPSDWGGENTEAFF.